Described below is a single T cell receptor (beta chain) sequence and its context. These data are taken from a study of blood T cell repertoires in COVID-19. On the study more broadly: Sources were T cells, B-cell-depleted T cells, or PBMCs; the material itself was cDNA or gDNA.

Germline CDR1 is MDHEN and CDR2 is SYDVKM. Trimming shortened V by 7 bases and J by 1 base, and 8 bases separated the two germline ends. CDR3 size: 14 residues. The method was immunoSEQ multiplex PCR; TCRdb's version includes in-frame clones alone and lacks a portion of them. The sample consists of about 190,000 clones, 88% of them appearing once. Sequencing was done on a sample of peripheral blood. This TCR was recovered from a man under 40 with acute or convalescent COVID-19. V is TRBV28 and J is TRBJ1-6; D is unclear. The CDR3 loop is CASTRRSYNSPLHF. The DNA for the CDR3 is TGTGCCAGCACCAGGAGGTCCTATAATTCACCCCTCCACTTT.